The text below deals with one TCR beta chain. The sample is drawn from a study of T cell responses to AZD1222 COVID-19 vaccine. Measured with immunoSEQ multiplex PCR; TCRdb has only the in-frame clones, and not every one. The data hold about 99,000 clones, with 87% observed a single time. V was shortened by 5 bases and J by 2 bases, with 13 bases between the two germline ends. The CDR3 loop spans 14 amino acids. Per germline, CDR1 GTSNPN and CDR2 SVGIG (reference sequence). The source of this sequence is an adult in good health. The chain couples TRBV30 to TRBJ1-3, with D perhaps matching TRBD1 (6 bases). The sequencing used peripheral blood, collected on day 0 of AZD1222 vaccination. The CDR3 is CAWVTAGAGNTIYF. Here the CDR3 DNA reads TGTGCCTGGGTAACGGCAGGGGCTGGAAACACCATATATTTT.